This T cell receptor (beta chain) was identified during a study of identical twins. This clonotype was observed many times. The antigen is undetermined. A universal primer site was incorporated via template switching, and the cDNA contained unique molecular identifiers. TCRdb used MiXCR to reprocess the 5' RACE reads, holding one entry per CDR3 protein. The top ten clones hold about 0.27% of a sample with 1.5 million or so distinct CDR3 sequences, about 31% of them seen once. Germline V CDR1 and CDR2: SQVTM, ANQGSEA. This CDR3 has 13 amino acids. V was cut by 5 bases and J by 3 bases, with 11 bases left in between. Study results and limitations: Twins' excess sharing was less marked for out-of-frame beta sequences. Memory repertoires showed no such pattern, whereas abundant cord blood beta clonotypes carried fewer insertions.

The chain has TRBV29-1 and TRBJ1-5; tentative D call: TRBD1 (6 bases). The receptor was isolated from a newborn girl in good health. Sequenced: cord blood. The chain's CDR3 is CSVKQGLNQPQHF. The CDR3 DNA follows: TGCAGCGTTAAACAGGGCCTCAATCAGCCCCAGCATTTT.